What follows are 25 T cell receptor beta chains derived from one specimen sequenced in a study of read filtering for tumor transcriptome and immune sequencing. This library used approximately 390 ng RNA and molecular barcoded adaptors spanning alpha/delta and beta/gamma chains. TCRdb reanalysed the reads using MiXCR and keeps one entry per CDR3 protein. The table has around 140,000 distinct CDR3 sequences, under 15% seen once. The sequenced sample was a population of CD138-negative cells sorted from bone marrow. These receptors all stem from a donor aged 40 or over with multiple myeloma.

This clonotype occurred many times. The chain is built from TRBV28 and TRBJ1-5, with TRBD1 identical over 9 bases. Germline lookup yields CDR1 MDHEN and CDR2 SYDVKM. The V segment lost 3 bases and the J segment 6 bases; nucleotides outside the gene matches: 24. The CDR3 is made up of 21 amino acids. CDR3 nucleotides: TGTGCCAGCAGTTTGATCCCTATCGGGTCCCAATACAGGGGGCGCGTTCAGCCCCAGCATTTT. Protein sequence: CASSLIPIGSQYRGRVQPQHF.

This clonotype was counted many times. The CDR3 sequence is CASSLRSYGYTF. The CDR3 DNA sequence: TGTGCCAGCAGCCTCCGGTCGTATGGCTACACCTTC. The chain has TRBV7-2 and TRBJ1-2; no clear D gene. Trimming took off 5 bases at V and 5 bases at J, with 9 bases between the two ends. The germline V gene has CDR1 SGHTA and CDR2 FQGNSA. CDR3 length: 12 amino acids.

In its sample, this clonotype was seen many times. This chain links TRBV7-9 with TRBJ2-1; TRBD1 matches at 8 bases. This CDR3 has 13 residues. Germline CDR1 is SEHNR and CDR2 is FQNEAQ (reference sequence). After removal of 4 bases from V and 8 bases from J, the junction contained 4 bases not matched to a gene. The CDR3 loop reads CASSSDRVHEQFF. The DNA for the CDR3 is TGTGCCAGCAGCTCGGACAGGGTACATGAGCAGTTCTTC.

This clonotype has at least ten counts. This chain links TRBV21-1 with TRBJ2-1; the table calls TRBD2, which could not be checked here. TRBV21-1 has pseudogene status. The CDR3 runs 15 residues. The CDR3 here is CASSSWEESYNEQFF. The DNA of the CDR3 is TGTGCCAGCAGCTCTTGGGAGGAATCCTACAATGAGCAGTTCTTC.

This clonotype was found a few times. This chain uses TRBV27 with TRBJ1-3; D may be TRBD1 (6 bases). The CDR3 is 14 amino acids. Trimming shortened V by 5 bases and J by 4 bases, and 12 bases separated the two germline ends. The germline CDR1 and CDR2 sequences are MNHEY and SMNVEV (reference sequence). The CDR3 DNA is TGTGCCAGCAGTCCAACAGGGTTCGGAAACACCATATATTTT. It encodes CASSPTGFGNTIYF.

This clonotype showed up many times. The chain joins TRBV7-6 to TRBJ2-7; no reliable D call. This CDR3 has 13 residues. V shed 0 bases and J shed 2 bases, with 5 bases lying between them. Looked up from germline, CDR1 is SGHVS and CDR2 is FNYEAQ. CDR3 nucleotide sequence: TGTGCCAGCAGCTTAGCCCGAGCCTACGAGCAGTACTTC. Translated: CASSLARAYEQYF.

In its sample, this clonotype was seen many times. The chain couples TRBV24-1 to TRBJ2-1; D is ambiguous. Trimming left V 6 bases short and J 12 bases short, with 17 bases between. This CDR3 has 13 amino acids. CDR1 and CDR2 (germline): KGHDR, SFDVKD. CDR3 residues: CATSPGPSFGQFF. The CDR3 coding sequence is TGTGCCACCAGTCCCGGGCCGTCATTTGGGCAGTTCTTC.

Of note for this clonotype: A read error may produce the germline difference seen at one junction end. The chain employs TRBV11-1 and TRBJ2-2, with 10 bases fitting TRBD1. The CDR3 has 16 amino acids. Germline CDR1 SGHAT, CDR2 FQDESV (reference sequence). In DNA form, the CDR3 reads TGTGCCAGTAAACCACGACAGGGGGCAAGCACCGGGGAGCTGCTTTTT. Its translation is CASKPRQGASTGELLF.

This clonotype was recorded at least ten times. The CDR3 reads CASRNHRLTNQPQHF. DNA of the CDR3: TGTGCCAGTAGAAACCACAGGCTTACCAATCAGCCCCAGCATTTT. The V gene is TRBV19, the J gene TRBJ1-5, with D possibly TRBD1 on 5 matching bases. Germline V gene data show CDR1 as LNHDA and CDR2 as SQIVND (reference sequence). The ends were cut back, 6 bases at V and 3 bases at J, with 15 bases in the middle. This CDR3 spans 15 amino acids.

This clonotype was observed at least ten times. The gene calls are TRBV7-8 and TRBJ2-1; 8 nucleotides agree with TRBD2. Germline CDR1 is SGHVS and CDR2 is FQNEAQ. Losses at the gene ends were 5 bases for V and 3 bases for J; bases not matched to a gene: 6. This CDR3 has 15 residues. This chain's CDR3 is CASSPGLGIYNEQFF. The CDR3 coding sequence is TGTGCCAGCAGCCCGGGACTAGGAATCTACAATGAGCAGTTCTTC.

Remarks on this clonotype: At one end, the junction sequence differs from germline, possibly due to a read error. CDR3 residues: CANSGYNGQFF. In nucleotides, the CDR3 is TGTGCCAACTCGGGCTACAATGGGCAGTTCTTC. This sequence joins TRBV2 and TRBJ2-1, with D unclear. Germline CDR1 reads SNHLY; CDR2 reads FYNNEI. This CDR3 contains 11 residues. The full variable domain, completed using reference TRBV2 and TRBJ2-1, is EPEVTQTPSHQVTQMGQEVILRCVPISNHLYFYWYRQILGQKVEFLVSFYNNEISEKSEIFDDQFSVERPDGSNFTLKIRSTKLEDSAMYFCANSGYNGQFFGPGTRLTVL.

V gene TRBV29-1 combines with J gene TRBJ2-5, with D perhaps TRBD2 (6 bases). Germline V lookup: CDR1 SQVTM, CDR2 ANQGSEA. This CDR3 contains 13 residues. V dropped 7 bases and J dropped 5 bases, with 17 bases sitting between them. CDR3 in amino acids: CSAPTEGRETQYF. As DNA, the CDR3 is TGCAGCGCCCCAACGGAAGGGAGGGAGACCCAGTACTTC.

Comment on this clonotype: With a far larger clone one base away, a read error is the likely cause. This chain's CDR3 is CASSLSSGRAGERFF. The CDR3 DNA is TGTGCCAGCAGCTTATCTAGCGGGAGGGCCGGTGAGCGGTTCTTC. This chain joins TRBV7-8 and TRBJ2-1; 12 nucleotides line up with TRBD2. Germline loops: CDR1 SGHVS, CDR2 FQNEAQ. The CDR3 is made up of 15 amino acids.

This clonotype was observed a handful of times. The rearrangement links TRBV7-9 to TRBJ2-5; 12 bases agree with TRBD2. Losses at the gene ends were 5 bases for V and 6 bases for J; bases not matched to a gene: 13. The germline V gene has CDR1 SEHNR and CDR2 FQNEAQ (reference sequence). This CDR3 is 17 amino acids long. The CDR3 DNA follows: TGTGCCAGCAGCGTGACTAGCGGGAGAGGGGGCTTGCAGACCCAGTACTTC. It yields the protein CASSVTSGRGGLQTQYF.

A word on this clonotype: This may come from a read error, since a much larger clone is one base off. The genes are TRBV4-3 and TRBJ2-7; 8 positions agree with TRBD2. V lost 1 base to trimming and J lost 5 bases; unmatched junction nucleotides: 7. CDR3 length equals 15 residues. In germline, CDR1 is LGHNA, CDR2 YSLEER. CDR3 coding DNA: TGCGCCAGCAGCCAAGTGGCGGGAGGAACCCACGAGCAGTACTTC. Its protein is CASSQVAGGTHEQYF.

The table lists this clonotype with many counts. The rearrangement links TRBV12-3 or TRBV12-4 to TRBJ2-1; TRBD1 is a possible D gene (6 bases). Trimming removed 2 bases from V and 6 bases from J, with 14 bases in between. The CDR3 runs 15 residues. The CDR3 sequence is CASSLHRDLSNEQFF. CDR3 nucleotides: TGTGCCAGCAGTTTACACAGGGATTTAAGCAATGAGCAGTTCTTC.

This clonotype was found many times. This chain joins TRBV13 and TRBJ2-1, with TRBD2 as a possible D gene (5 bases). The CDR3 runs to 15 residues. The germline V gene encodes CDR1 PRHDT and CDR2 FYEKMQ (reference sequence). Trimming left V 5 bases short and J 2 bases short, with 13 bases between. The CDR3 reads CASSPPSGTYNEQFF. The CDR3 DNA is TGTGCCAGCAGCCCCCCAAGCGGAACCTACAATGAGCAGTTCTTC.

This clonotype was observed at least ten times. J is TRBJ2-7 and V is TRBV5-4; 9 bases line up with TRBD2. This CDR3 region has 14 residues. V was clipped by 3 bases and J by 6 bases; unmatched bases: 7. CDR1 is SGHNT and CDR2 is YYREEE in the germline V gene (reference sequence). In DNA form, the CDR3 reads TGTGCCAGCAGCTCCCCTCTAGCGGGACCCGAGCAGTACTTC. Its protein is CASSSPLAGPEQYF.

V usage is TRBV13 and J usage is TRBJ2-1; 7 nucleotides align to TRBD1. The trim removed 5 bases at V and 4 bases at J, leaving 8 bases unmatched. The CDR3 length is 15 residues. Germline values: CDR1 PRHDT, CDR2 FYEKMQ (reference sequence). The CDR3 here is CASSVGPGQYNEQFF. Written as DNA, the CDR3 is TGTGCCAGCAGCGTCGGTCCGGGACAGTACAATGAGCAGTTCTTC.

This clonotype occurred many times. CDR3 loop: CASSPRDKNTEAFF. Here the CDR3 DNA reads TGTGCCAGCTCACCACGGGACAAGAACACTGAAGCTTTCTTT. This chain joins TRBV18 and TRBJ1-1, with a possible D match to TRBD1 (6 bases). Germline values: CDR1 KGHSH, CDR2 LQKENI. Trimming took off 1 base at V and 1 base at J, with 7 bases between the two ends. CDR3 size: 14 residues. The variable domain in full, completed from reference TRBV18 and TRBJ1-1, reads NAGVMQNPRHLVRRRGQEARLRCSPMKGHSHVYWYRQLPEEGLKFMVYLQKENIIDESGMPKERFSAEFPKEGPSILRIQQVVRGDSAAYFCASSPRDKNTEAFFGQGTRLTVV.

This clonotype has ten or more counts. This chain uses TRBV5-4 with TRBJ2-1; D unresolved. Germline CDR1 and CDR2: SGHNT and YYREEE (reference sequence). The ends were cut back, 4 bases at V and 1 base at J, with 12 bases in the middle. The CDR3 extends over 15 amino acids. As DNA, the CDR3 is TGTGCCAGCAGCCCCTCCCGGGCGTCCTACAATGAGCAGTTCTTC. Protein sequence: CASSPSRASYNEQFF.

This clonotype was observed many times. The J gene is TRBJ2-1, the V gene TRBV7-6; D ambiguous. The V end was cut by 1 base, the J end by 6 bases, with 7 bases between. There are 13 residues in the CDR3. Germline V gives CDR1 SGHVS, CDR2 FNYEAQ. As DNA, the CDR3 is TGTGCCAGCAGCTTAGGTCTCCCCAATGAGCAGTTCTTC. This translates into CASSLGLPNEQFF.

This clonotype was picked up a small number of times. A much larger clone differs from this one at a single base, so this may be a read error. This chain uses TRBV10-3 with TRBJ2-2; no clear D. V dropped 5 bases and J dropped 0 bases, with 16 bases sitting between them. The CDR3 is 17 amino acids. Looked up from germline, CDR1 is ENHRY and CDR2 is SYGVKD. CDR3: CAISYEVALANTGELFF. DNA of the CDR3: TGTGCCATCAGTTACGAGGTTGCTCTCGCGAACACCGGGGAGCTGTTTTTT.

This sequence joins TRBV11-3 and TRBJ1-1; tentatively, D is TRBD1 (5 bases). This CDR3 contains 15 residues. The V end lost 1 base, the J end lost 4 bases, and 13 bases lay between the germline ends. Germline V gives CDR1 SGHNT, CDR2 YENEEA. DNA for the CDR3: TGTGCCAGCAGCTTAGGTGGGGCCACGGGCACTGAAGCTTTCTTT. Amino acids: CASSLGGATGTEAFF.

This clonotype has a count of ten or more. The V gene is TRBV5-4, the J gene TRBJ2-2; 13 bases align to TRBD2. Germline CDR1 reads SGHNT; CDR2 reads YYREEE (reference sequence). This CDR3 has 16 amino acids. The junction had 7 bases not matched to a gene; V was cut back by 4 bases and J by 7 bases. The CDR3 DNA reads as TGTGCCAGCAGCCTAGGACTAGCGGGAGAAAACGGGGAGCTGTTTTTT. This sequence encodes CASSLGLAGENGELFF.